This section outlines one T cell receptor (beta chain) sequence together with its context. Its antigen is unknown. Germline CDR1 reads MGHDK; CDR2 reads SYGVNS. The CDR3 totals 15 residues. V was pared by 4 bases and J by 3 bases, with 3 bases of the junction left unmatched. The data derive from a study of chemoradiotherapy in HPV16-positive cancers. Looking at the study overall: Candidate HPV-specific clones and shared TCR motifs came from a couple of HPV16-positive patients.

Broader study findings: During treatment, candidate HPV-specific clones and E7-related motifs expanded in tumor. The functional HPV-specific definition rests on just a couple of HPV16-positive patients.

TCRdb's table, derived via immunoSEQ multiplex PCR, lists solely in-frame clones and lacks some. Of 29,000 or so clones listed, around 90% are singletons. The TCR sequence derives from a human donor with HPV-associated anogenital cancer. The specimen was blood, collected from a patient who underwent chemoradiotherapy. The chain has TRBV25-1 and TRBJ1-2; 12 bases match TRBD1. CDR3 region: CASSVGTGGDYGYTF. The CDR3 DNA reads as TGTGCCAGCAGTGTTGGGACAGGGGGCGACTATGGCTACACCTTC.